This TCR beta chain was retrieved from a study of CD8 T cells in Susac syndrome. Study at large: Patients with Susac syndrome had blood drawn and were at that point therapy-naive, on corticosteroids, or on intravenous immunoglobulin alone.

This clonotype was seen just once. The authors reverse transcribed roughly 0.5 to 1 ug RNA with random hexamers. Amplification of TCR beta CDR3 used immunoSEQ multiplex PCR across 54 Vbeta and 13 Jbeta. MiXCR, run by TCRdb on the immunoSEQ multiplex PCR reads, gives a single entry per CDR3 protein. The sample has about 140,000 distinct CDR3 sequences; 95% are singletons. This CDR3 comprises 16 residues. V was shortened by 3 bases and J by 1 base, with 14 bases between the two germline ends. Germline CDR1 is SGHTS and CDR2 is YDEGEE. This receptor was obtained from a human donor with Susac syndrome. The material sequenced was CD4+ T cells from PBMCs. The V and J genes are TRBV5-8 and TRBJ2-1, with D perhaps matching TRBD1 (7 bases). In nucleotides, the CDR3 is TGTGCCAGCAGCTCCACGACAGGGAGGTCCTACAATGAGCAGTTCTTC. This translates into CASSSTTGRSYNEQFF. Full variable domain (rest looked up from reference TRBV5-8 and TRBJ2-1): EAGVTQSPTHLIKTRGQQATLRCSPISGHTSVYWYQQALGLGLQFLLWYDEGEERNRGNFPPRFSGRQFPNYSSELNVNALELEDSALYLCASSSTTGRSYNEQFFGPGTRLTVL.